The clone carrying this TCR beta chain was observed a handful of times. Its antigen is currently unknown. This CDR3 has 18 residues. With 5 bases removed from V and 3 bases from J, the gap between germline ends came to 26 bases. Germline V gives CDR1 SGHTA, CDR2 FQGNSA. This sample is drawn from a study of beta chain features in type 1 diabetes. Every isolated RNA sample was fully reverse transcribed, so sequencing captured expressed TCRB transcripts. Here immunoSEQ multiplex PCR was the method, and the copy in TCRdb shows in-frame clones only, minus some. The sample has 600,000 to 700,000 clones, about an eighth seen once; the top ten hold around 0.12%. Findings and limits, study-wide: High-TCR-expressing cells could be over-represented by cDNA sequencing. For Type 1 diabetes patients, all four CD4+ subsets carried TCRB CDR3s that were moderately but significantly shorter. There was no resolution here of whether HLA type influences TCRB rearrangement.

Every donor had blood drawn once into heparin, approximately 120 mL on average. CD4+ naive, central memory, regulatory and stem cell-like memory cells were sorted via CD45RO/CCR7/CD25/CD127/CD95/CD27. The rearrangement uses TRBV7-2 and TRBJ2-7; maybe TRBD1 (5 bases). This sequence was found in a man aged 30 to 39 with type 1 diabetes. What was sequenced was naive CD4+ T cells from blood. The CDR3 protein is CASSPLLGRELPNYEQYF. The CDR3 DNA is TGTGCCAGCAGCCCCCTTTTAGGCAGGGAACTCCCCAACTACGAGCAGTACTTC.